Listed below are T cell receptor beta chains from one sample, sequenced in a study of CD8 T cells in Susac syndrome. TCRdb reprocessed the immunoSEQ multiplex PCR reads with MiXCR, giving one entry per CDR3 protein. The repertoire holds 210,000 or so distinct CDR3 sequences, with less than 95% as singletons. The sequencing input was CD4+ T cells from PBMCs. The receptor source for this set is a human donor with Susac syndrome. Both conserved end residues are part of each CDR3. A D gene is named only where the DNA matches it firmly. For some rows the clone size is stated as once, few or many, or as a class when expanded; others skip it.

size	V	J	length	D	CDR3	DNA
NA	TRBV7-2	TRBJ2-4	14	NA	CASSLALGANIQYF	TGTGCCAGCAGCTTAGCGCTAGGGGCTAACATTCAGTACTTC
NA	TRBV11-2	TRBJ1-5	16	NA	CASSLDGGLGNQPQHF	TGTGCCAGCAGCTTAGATGGGGGGCTAGGGAATCAGCCCCAGCATTTT
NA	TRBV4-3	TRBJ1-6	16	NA	CASSQNPAGGNSPLHF	TGCGCCAGCAGCCAAAACCCGGCTGGGGGCAATTCACCCCTCCACTTT
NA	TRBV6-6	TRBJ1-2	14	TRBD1	CASTVEGTGSGRTF	TGTGCCAGCACCGTCGAGGGGACAGGGTCCGGTAGGACCTTC
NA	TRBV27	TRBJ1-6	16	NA	CASSADPQGRNSPLHF	TGTGCCAGCAGTGCCGACCCTCAGGGGCGGAATTCACCCCTCCACTTT
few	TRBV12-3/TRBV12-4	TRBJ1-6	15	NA	CASSLGSSYNSPLHF	TGTGCCAGCAGTTTAGGAAGCTCCTATAATTCACCCCTCCACTTT
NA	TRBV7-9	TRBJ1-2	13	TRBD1	CASSGGTGDGYTF	TGTGCCAGCAGCGGCGGGACAGGGGATGGCTACACCTTC
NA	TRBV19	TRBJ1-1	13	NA	CASSSSTNTEAFF	TGTGCCAGTAGTAGCTCCACGAACACTGAAGCTTTCTTT
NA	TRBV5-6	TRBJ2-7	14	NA	CASSLLGSSYEQYF	TGTGCCAGCAGCCTCCTCGGAAGCTCCTACGAGCAGTACTTC
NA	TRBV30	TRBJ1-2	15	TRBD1	CAWSVPEGADYGYTF	TGTGCCTGGAGTGTACCGGAGGGGGCGGACTATGGCTACACCTTC
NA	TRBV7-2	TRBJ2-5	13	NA	CASSRSSEETQYF	TGTGCCAGCAGCCGCTCGAGCGAAGAGACCCAGTACTTC
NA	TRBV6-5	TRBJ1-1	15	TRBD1	CASSTWTGENTEAFF	TGTGCCAGCAGTACCTGGACAGGGGAGAACACTGAAGCTTTCTTT
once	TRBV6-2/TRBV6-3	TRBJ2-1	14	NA	CASSYPDGKSEQFF	TGTGCCAGCAGTTACCCTGACGGGAAAAGTGAGCAGTTCTTC
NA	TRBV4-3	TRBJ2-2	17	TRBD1	CASSQALQGLHTGELFF	TGCGCCAGCAGCCAAGCGCTACAGGGGTTGCACACCGGGGAGCTGTTTTTT
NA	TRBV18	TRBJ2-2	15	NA	CASSPPAKNTGELFF	TGTGCCAGCTCACCACCCGCCAAGAACACCGGGGAGCTGTTTTTT
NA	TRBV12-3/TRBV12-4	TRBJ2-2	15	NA	CANTKDRAGTGELFF	TGTGCCAACACCAAAGACAGGGCGGGAACCGGGGAGCTGTTTTTT
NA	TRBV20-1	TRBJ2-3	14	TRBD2	CSAREGGGIDTQYF	TGCAGTGCTAGAGAGGGCGGGGGGATAGATACGCAGTATTTT
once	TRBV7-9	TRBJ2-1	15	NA	CASSPTGRTYNEQFF	TGTGCCAGCAGCCCAACGGGACGGACCTACAATGAGCAGTTCTTC
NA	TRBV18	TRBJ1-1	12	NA	CASSPGRTEAFF	TGTGCCAGCTCCCCGGGGAGGACTGAAGCTTTCTTT
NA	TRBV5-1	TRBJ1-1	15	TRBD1	CASRRDSIMNTEAFF	TGCGCCAGCCGCCGGGACAGCATCATGAACACTGAAGCTTTCTTT
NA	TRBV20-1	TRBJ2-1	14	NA	CSALDRFSYNEQFF	TGCAGTGCGCTAGACAGGTTCTCCTACAATGAGCAGTTCTTC
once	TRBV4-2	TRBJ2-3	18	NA	CASSQDDGTRGGTDTQYF	TGTGCCAGCAGCCAAGATGACGGGACCCGAGGAGGCACAGATACGCAGTATTTT
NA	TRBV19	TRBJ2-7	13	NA	CASTPDREDEQYF	TGTGCCAGTACCCCAGACAGGGAGGACGAGCAGTACTTC
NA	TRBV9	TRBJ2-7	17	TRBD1	CASSPQSGTGNLNEQYF	TGTGCCAGCAGCCCACAATCCGGGACAGGGAATTTAAACGAGCAGTACTTC
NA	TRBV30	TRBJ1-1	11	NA	CAWSRVEEAFF	TGTGCCTGGAGCCGGGTTGAGGAAGCTTTCTTT
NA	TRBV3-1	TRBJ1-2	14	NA	CASSQEKGVYGYTF	TGTGCCAGCAGCCAAGAGAAGGGGGTATATGGCTACACCTTC
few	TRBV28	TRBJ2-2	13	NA	CASSLPNTGELFF	TGTGCCAGCAGTTTGCCGAACACCGGGGAGCTGTTTTTT
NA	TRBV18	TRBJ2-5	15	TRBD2	CASSPPAGGQETQYF	TGTGCCAGCTCACCACCGGCGGGGGGACAAGAGACCCAGTACTTC
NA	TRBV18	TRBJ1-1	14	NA	CASSPREGNTEAFF	TGTGCCAGCTCACCCCGGGAGGGGAACACTGAAGCTTTCTTT
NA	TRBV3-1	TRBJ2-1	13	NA	CASSQGVSGPQIF	TGTGCCAGCAGCCAAGGGGTCTCAGGGCCCCAGATCTTC
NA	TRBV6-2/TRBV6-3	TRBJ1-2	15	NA	CASRTRGAANYGYTF	TGTGCCAGCAGAACCAGGGGCGCCGCTAACTATGGCTACACCTTC
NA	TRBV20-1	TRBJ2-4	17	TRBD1	CSARGVGGAETKNIQYF	TGCAGTGCTAGAGGGGTAGGGGGCGCGGAGACCAAAAACATTCAGTACTTC
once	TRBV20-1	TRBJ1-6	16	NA	CSARELAGILDSPLHF	TGCAGTGCTAGAGAACTCGCAGGGATTTTAGATTCACCCCTCCACTTT
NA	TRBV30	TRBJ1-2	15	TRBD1	CAWSTGGVDNYGYTF	TGTGCCTGGAGTACAGGGGGCGTGGATAACTATGGCTACACCTTC
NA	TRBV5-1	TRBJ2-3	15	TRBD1	CASSLGDRNPDTQYF	TGCGCCAGCAGCTTGGGGGACAGGAACCCAGATACGCAGTATTTT
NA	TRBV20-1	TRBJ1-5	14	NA	CSATMGGNNQPQHF	TGCAGTGCTACCATGGGAGGAAACAATCAGCCCCAGCATTTT
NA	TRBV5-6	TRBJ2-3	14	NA	CASSLDRRTDTQYF	TGTGCCAGCAGCTTGGACAGGCGCACAGATACGCAGTATTTT
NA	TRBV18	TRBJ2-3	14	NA	CASSPGREPDTQYF	TGTGCCAGCTCACCAGGAAGGGAGCCAGATACGCAGTATTTT
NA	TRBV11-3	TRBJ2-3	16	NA	CASSPGGQFPKDTQYF	TGTGCCAGCAGCCCGGGGGGACAGTTCCCAAAAGATACGCAGTATTTT
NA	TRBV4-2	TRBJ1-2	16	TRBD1	CASSQDYRTGGGGYTF	TGTGCCAGCAGCCAAGATTATAGGACAGGGGGTGGTGGCTACACCTTC
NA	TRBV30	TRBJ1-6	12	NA	CAWSAAQYPLHF	TGTGCCTGGAGTGCGGCCCAGTATCCCCTCCACTTT
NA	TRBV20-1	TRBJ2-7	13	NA	CSARDPGGYEQYF	TGCAGTGCTAGAGATCCAGGGGGGTACGAGCAGTACTTC
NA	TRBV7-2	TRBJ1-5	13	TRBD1	CASSYRGDQPQHF	TGTGCCAGCAGCTACAGGGGGGATCAGCCCCAGCATTTT
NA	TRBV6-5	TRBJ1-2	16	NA	CASSYSRAIINYGYTF	TGTGCCAGCAGTTACTCGAGAGCGATTATTAACTATGGCTACACCTTC
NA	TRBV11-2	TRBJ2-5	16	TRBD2	CASSLNGLAGEETQYF	TGTGCCAGCAGCTTAAACGGCCTAGCGGGGGAAGAGACCCAGTACTTC
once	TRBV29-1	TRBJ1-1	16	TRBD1	CSVEPPTSGTGTEAFF	TGCAGCGTTGAACCACCCACTTCCGGGACAGGGACTGAAGCTTTCTTT
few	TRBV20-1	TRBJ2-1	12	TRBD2	CSALAGGDEQFF	TGCAGTGCTCTAGCGGGGGGGGATGAGCAGTTCTTC
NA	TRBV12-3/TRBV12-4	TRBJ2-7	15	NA	CASSPPFQGSHEQYF	TGTGCCAGCAGCCCTCCTTTCCAGGGCTCCCACGAGCAGTACTTC
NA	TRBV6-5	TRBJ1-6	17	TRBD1	CASSSNVRGTGNSPLHF	TGTGCCAGCAGTTCAAATGTTAGAGGGACAGGGAATTCACCCCTCCACTTT
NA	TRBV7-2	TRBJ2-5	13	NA	CASSLEGGQTQYF	TGTGCCAGCAGCTTAGAAGGGGGACAGACCCAGTACTTC
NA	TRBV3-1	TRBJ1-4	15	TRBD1	CASSPPAGGSEKLFF	TGTGCCAGCAGCCCCCCGGCAGGGGGGAGTGAAAAACTGTTTTTT
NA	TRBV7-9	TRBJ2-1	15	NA	CASSSTGTSYNEQFF	TGTGCCAGCAGCTCTACAGGGACCTCCTACAATGAGCAGTTCTTC
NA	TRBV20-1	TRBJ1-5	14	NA	CSAREGGRNQPQHF	TGCAGTGCTAGAGAGGGCGGTCGCAATCAGCCCCAGCATTTT